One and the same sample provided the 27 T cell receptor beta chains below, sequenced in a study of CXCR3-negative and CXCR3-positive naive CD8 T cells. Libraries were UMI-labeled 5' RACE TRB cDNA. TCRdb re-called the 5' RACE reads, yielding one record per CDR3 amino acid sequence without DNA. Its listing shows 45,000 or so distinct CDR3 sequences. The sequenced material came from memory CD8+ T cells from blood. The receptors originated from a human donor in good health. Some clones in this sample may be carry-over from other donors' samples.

The CDR3 sequence: CASSFAGGSYEQYF. This chain links TRBV6-5 with TRBJ2-7; with no DNA, the TCRdb D assignment of TRBD2 cannot be verified. The CDR3 extends over 14 amino acids. Germline-derived CDR1 and CDR2 are MNHEY and SVGAGI.

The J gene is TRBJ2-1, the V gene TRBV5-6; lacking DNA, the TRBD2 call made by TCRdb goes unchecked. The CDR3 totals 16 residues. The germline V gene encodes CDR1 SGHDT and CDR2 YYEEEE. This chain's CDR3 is CASSFLAGVVSNEQFF.

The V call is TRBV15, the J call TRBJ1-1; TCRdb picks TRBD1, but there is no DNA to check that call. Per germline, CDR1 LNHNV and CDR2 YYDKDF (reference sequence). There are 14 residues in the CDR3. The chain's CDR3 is CATSGDRDGTEAFF.

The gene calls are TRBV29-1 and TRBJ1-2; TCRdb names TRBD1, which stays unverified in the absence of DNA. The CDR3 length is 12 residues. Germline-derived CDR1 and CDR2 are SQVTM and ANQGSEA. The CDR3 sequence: CSVEQGYYGYTF.

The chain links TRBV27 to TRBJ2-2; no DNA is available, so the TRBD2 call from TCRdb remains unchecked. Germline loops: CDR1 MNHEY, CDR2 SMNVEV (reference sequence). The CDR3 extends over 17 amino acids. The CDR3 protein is CASSLPGLAGATGELFF.

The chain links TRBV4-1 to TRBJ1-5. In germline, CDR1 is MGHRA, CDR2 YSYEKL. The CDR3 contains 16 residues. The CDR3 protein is CASSQDVSWSNQPQHF.

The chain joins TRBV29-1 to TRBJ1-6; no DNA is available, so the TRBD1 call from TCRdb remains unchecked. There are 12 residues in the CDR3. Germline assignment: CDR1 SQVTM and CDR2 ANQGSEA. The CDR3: CSARDSDSPLHF. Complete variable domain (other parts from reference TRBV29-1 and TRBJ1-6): SAVISQKPSRDICQRGTSLTIQCQVDSQVTMMFWYRQQPGQSLTLIATANQGSEATYESGFVIDKFPISRPNLTFSTLTVSNMSPEDSSIYLCSARDSDSPLHFGNGTRLTVT.

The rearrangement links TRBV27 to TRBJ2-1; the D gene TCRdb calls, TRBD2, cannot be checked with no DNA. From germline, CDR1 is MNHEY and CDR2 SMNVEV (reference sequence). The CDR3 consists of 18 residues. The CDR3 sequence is CASSLLINAGGPRDEQFF.

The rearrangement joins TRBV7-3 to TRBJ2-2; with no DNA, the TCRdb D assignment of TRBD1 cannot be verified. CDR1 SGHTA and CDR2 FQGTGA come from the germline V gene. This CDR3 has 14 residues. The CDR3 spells CASSFGGYTGELFF.

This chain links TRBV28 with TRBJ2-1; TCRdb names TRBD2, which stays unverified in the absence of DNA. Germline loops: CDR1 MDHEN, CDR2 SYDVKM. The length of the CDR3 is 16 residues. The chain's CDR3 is CASSSSGGAIYNEQFF.

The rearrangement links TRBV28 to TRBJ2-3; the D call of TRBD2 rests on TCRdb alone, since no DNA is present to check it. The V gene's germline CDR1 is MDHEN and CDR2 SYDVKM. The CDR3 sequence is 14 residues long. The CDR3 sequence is CASSFAGGRDTQYF.

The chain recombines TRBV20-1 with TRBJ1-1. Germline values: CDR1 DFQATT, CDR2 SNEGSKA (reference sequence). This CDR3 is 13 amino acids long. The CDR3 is CSARFGGDTEAFF.

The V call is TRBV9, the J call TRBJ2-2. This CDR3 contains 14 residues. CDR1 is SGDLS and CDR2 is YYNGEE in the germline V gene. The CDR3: CASSVEGNTGELFF.

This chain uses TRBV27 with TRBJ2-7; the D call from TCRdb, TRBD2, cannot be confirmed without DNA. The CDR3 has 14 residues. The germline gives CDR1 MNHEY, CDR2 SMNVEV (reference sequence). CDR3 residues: CASSFSGSVYEQYF.

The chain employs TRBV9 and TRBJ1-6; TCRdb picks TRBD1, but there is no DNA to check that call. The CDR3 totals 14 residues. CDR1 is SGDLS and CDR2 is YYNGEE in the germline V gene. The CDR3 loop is CASSAPGQTQPLHF.

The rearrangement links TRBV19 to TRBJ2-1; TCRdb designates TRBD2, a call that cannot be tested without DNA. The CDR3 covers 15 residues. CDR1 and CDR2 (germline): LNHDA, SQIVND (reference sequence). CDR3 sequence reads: CASSIGLAGTNEQFF.

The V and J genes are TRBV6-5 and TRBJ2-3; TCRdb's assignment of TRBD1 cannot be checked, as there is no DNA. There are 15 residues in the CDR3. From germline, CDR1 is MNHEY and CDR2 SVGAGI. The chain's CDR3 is CASSLQVDSADTQYF.

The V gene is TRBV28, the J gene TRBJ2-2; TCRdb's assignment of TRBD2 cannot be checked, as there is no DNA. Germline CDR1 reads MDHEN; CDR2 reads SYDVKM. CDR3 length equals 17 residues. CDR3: CASSPSLASGLTGELFF.

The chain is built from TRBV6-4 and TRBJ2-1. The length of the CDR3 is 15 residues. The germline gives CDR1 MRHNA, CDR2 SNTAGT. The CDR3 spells CASSETTVSYNEQFF.

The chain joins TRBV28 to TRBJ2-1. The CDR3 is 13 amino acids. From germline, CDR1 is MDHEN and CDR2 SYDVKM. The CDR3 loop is CASCLNMVDEQFF.

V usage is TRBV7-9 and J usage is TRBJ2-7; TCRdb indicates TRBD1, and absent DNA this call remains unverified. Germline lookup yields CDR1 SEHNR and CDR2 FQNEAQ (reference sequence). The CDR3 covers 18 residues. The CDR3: CASSSSGANSAPGYEQYF.

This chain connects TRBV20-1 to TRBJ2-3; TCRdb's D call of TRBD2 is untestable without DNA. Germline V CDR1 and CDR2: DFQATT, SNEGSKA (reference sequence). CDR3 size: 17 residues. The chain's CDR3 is CSARDLREAGGWGTQYF.

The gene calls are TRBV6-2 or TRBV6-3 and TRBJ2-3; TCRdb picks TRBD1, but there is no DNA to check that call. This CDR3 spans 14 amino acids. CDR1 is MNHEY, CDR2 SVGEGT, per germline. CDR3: CASSLGQSTDTQYF.

The CDR3 loop is CASSPGTSSTDTQYF. V is TRBV13 and J is TRBJ2-3; TCRdb picks TRBD2, but there is no DNA to check that call. Germline lookup yields CDR1 PRHDT and CDR2 FYEKMQ (reference sequence). CDR3 length: 15 residues.

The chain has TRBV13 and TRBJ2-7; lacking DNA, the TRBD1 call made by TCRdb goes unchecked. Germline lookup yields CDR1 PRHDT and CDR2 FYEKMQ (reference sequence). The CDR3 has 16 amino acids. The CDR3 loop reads CASSLQTGTSRRQQYF.

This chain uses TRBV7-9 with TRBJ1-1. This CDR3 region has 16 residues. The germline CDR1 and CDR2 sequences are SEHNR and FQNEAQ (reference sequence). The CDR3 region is CASSYKPGLGSPEAFF.

CDR3 protein: CASGSTAEAFF. The V call is TRBV25-1, the J call TRBJ1-1. The length of the CDR3 is 11 residues. Germline V gene lookup returns CDR1 MGHDK and CDR2 SYGVNS.